The clone carrying this T cell receptor beta chain has more than one count but fewer than ten. Its target is unknown. What was sequenced were expressed TCRB transcripts, since all of the isolated RNA had been reverse transcribed. An average of approximately 3.6 million reads was obtained for naive, central memory and regulatory T cell samples. Generated by immunoSEQ multiplex PCR, the TCRdb table keeps only in-frame clones and is missing some. The sample lists 310,000 or so clones; around 16% were seen once. The data belong to a study of beta chain features in type 1 diabetes. Study-level background: The samples had 85 million to 140 million sorted cells examined in all.

The CDR3 length is 18 residues. CDR1 and CDR2 from the germline V gene are MGHDK and SYGVNS. V lost 6 bases and J 1 base, leaving 22 bases between the germline ends. Sampling consisted of one heparinised blood draw per donor, averaging approximately 120 mL. Regarding the study as a whole: There was a moderate but significant shortening of TCRB CDR3s in all four CD4+ subsets of Type 1 diabetes patients. Still unanswered here is whether HLA type influences TCRB rearrangement.

This chain uses TRBV25-1 with TRBJ2-1; D is ambiguous. Sequencing was done on a sample of naive CD4+ T cells from blood. This clonotype was sampled from a man aged 18 to 29 with type 1 diabetes. In DNA, the CDR3 is TGTGCCAGCAGCCCTGGCGAATGGCCAGACTTATCCTACAATGAGCAGTTCTTC. This encodes CASSPGEWPDLSYNEQFF.